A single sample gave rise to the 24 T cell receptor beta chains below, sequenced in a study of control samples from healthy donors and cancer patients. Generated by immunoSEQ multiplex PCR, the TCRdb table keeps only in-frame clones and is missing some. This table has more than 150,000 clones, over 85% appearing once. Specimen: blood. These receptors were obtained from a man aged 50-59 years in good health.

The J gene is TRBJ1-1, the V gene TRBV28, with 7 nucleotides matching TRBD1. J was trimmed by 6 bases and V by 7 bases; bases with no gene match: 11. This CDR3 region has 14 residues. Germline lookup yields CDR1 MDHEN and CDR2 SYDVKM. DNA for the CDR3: TGTGCCAGCACCATTGACAGGGTCGTGGCTGAAGCTTTCTTT. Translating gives CASTIDRVVAEAFF. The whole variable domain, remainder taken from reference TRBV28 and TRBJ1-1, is DVKVTQSSRYLVKRTGEKVFLECVQDMDHENMFWYRQDPGLGLRLIYFSYDVKMKEKGDIPEGYSVSREKKERFSLILESASTNQTSMYLCASTIDRVVAEAFFGQGTRLTVV.

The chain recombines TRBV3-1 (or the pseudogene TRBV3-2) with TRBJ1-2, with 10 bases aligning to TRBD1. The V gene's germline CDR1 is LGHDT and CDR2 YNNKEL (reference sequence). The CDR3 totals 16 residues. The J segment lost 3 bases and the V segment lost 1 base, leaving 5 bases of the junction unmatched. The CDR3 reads CASSQGWDRGDYGYTF. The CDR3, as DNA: TGTGCCAGCAGCCAAGGGTGGGACAGGGGTGACTATGGCTACACCTTC.

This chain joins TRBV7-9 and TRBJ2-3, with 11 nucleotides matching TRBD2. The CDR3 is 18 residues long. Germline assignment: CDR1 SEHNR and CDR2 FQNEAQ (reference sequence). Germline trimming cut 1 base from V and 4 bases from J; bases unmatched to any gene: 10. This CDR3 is CASSLGRLAGGEADTQYF. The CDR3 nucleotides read TGTGCCAGCAGCTTAGGTCGGCTAGCGGGAGGAGAGGCAGATACGCAGTATTTT.

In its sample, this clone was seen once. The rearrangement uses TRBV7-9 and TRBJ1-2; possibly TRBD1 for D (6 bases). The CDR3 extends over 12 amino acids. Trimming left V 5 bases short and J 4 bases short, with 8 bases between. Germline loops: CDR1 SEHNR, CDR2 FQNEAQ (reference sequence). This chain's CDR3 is CASSPQGYGYTF. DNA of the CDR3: TGTGCCAGCAGCCCACAGGGCTATGGCTACACCTTC.

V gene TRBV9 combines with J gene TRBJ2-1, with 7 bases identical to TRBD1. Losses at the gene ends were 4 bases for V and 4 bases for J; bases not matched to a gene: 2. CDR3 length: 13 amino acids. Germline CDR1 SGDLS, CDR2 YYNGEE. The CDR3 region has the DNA TGTGCCAGCAGCCCGGGACAGTACAATGAGCAGTTCTTC. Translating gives CASSPGQYNEQFF.

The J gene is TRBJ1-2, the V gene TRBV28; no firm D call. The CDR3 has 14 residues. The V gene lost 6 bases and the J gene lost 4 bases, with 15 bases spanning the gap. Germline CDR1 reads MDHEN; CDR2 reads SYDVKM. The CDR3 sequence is CASRTGRAVYGYTF. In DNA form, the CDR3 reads TGTGCCAGCAGGACCGGTAGGGCGGTCTATGGCTACACCTTC.

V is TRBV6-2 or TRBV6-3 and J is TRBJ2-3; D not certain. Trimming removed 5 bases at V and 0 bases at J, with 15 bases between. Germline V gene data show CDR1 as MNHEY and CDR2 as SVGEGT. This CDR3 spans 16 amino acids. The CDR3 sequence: CASSPRVSASTDTQYF. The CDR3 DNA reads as TGTGCCAGCAGTCCCCGGGTGTCCGCTAGCACAGATACGCAGTATTTT.

The CDR3 nucleotides read TGTGCCAGCTCCTACCGGGGGACTTATGGCTACACCTTC. It is translated as CASSYRGTYGYTF. The V gene is TRBV28, the J gene TRBJ1-2; D is perhaps TRBD1 (5 bases). The germline V gene has CDR1 MDHEN and CDR2 SYDVKM. V lost 8 bases and J 5 bases, leaving 15 bases between the germline ends. There are 13 residues in the CDR3.

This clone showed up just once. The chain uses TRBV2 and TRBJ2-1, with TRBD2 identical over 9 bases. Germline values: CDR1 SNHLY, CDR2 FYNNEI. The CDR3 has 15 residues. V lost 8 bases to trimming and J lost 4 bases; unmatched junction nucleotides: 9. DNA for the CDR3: TGTGCCAGCGTCTTAAGCGCGGGAGGGTACAATGAGCAGTTCTTC. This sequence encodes CASVLSAGGYNEQFF.

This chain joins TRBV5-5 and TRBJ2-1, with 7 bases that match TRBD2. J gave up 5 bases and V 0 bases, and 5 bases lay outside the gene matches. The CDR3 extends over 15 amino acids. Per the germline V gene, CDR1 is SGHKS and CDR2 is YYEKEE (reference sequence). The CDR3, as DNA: TGTGCCAGCAGCTTGGAGGAGCGGGGAAACAATGAGCAGTTCTTC. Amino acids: CASSLEERGNNEQFF. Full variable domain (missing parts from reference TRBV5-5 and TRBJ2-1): DAGVTQSPTHLIKTRGQQVTLRCSPISGHKSVSWYQQVLGQGPQFIFQYYEKEERGRGNFPDRFSARQFPNYSSELNVNALLLGDSALYLCASSLEERGNNEQFFGPGTRLTVL.

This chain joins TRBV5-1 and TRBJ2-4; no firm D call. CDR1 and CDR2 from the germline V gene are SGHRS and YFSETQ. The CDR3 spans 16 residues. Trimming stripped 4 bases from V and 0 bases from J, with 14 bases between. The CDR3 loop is CASSNEASIAKNIQYF. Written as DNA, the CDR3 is TGCGCCAGCAGCAATGAGGCCTCCATAGCCAAAAACATTCAGTACTTC.

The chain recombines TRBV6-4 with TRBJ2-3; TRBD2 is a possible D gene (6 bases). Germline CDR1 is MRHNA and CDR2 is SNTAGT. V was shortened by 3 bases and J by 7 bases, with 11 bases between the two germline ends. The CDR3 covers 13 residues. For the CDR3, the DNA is TGTGCCAGCAGTGAAACTAGCCTCCATACGCAGTATTTT. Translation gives CASSETSLHTQYF.

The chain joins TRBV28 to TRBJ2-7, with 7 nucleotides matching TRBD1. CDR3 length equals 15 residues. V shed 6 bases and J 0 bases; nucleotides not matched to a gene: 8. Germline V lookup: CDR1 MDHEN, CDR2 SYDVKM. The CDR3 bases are TGTGCCAGCAGCGCCGGGACAGTGACCTCCTACGAGCAGTACTTC. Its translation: CASSAGTVTSYEQYF.

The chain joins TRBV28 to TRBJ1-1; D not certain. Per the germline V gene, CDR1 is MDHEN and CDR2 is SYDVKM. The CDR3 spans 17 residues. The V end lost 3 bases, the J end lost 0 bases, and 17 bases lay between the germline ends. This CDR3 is CASSLSPSQVMNTEAFF. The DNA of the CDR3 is TGTGCCAGCAGTTTGTCCCCCAGTCAAGTCATGAACACTGAAGCTTTCTTT. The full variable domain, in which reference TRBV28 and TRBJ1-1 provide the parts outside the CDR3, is DVKVTQSSRYLVKRTGEKVFLECVQDMDHENMFWYRQDPGLGLRLIYFSYDVKMKEKGDIPEGYSVSREKKERFSLILESASTNQTSMYLCASSLSPSQVMNTEAFFGQGTRLTVV.

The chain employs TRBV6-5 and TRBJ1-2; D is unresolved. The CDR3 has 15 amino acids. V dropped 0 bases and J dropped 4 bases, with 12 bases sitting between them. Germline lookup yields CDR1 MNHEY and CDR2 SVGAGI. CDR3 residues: CASSYSDLGGYGYTF. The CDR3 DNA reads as TGTGCCAGCAGTTACTCCGACCTCGGCGGCTATGGCTACACCTTC.

The CDR3 DNA sequence: TGTGCCAGTAGGGAAACAGGGTTCAATCAGCCCCAGCATTTT. The encoded protein is CASRETGFNQPQHF. This chain connects TRBV19 to TRBJ1-5; D is possibly TRBD1 (6 bases). The length of the CDR3 is 14 residues. The germline CDR1 and CDR2 sequences are LNHDA and SQIVND (reference sequence). Trimming cost V 6 bases and J 3 bases, with 12 bases left between them. Full variable domain (rest looked up from reference TRBV19 and TRBJ1-5): DGGITQSPKYLFRKEGQNVTLSCEQNLNHDAMYWYRQDPGQGLRLIYYSQIVNDFQKGDIAEGYSVSREKKESFPLTVTSAQKNPTAFYLCASRETGFNQPQHFGDGTRLSIL.

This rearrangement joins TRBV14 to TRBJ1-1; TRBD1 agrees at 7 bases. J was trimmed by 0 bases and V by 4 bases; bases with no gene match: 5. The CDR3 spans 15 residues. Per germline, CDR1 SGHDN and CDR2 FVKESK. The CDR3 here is CASSPRTGLNTEAFF. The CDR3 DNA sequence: TGTGCCAGCAGCCCCCGGACAGGACTGAACACTGAAGCTTTCTTT.

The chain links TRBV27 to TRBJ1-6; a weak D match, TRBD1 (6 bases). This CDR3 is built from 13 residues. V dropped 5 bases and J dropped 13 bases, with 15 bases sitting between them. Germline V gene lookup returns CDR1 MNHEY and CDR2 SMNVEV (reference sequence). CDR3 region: CASSPTGPRPLHF. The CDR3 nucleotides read TGTGCCAGCAGTCCTACAGGGCCGAGGCCCCTCCACTTT.

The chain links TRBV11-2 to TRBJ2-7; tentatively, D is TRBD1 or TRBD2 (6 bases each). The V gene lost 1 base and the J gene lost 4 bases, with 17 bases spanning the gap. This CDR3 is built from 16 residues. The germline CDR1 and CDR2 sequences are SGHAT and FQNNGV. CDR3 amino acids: CASSLGGARGNYEQYF. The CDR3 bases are TGTGCCAGCAGCTTAGGGGGGGCCAGGGGAAATTACGAGCAGTACTTC.

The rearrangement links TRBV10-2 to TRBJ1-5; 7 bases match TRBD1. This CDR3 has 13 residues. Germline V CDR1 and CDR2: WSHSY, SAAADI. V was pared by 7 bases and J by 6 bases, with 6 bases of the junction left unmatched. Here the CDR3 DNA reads TGCGCCAGCACCCGAGGGGGCGGTCAGCCCCAGCATTTT. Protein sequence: CASTRGGGQPQHF.

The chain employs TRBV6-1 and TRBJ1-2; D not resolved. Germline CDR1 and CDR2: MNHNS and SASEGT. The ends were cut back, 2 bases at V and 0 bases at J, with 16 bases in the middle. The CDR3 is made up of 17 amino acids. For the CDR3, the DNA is TGTGCCAGCAGTGAACGCCGGGAATCACAAGCTAACTATGGCTACACCTTC. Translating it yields CASSERRESQANYGYTF.

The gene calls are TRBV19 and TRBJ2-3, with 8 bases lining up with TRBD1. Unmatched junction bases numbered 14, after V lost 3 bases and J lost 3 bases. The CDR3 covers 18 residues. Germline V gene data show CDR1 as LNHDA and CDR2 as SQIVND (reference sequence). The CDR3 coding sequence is TGTGCCAGTAGTATCAGGGGGCGCCTTCTGGTAGGAACAGATACGCAGTATTTT. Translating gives CASSIRGRLLVGTDTQYF.

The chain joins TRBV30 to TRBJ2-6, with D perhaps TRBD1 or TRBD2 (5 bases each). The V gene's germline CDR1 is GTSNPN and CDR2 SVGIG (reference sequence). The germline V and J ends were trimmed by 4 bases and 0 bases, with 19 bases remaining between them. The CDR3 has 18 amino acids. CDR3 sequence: CAWTSSGTVYSGANVLTF. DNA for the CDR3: TGTGCCTGGACCAGCTCCGGGACGGTATACTCTGGGGCCAACGTCCTGACTTTC.

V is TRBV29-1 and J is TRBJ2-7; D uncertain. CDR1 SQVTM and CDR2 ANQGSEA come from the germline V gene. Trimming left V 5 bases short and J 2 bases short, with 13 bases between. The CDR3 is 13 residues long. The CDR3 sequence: CSVKHPSAYEQYF. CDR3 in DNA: TGCAGCGTTAAACACCCCTCGGCCTACGAGCAGTACTTC.